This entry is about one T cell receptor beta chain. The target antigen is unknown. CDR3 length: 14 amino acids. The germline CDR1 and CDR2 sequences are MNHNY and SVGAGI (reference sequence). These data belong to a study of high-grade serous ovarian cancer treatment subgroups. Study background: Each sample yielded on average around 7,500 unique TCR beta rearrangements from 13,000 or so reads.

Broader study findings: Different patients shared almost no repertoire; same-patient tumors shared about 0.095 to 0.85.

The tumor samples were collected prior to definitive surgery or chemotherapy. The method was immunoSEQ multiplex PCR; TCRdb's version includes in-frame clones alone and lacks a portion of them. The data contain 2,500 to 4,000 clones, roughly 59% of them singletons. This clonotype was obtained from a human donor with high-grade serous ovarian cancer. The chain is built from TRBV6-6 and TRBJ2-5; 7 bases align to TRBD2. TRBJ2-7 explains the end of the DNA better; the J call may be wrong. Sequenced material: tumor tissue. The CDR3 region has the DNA TGTGCCAGCAGCCCGCCAGCGGGGACCTACGAGCAGTACTTC. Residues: CASSPPAGTYEQYF.